A single sample gave rise to the 31 T cell receptor beta chains below, sequenced in a study of T and B cells in COVID-19 patients. Each TRB amplification used roughly 220-550 ng of genomic DNA from blood. BIOMED2 TRB-A/B primer pools were used in multiplex TRB PCR. Using its own MiXCR run on the multiplex PCR reads, TCRdb lists one record per CDR3 protein. In the table there are 7,000 to 8,500 distinct CDR3 sequences, more than 20% of which are singletons. The sequencing input was blood. The source of these receptors is a human donor who had recovered from COVID-19.

Relative to its sample, this clonotype is medium-sized. The rearrangement joins TRBV6-5 to TRBJ2-1, with D possibly TRBD2 on 5 matching bases. Germline values: CDR1 MNHEY, CDR2 SVGAGI. CDR3 length: 14 residues. V was cut by 0 bases and J by 8 bases, with 11 bases left in between. CDR3 in DNA: TGTGCCAGCAGTTACTCGAACTTCGGGGATGAGCAGTTCTTC. Its translation: CASSYSNFGDEQFF.

This chain connects TRBV5-1 to TRBJ2-2; no reliable D call. Trimming stripped 3 bases from V and 2 bases from J, with 8 bases between. This CDR3 is built from 14 residues. From germline, CDR1 is SGHRS and CDR2 YFSETQ. This chain's CDR3 is CASSSDVNTGELFF. The CDR3 DNA reads TGCGCCAGCAGCTCTGACGTTAACACCGGGGAGCTGTTTTTT.

By share, this clonotype counts as medium-sized. This chain links TRBV29-1 with TRBJ2-7; 11 bases map to TRBD2. Germline CDR1 and CDR2: SQVTM and ANQGSEA. The length of the CDR3 is 13 residues. V dropped 4 bases and J dropped 4; count of bases not matched to a gene: 3. CDR3 nucleotides: TGCAGCGTTGCGGTAGCGGGAGGGTACGAGCAGTACTTC. Translating gives CSVAVAGGYEQYF.

This clonotype is large by share. The chain carries TRBV29-1 and TRBJ2-2; D perhaps matches TRBD1 (5 bases). Trimming shortened V by 6 bases and J by 0 bases, and 11 bases separated the two germline ends. The CDR3 runs to 14 residues. Germline V gives CDR1 SQVTM, CDR2 ANQGSEA. The chain's CDR3 is CSVGWGSNTGELFF. For the CDR3, the DNA is TGCAGCGTAGGTTGGGGCTCGAACACCGGGGAGCTGTTTTTT.

This clonotype appeared a single time. The gene calls are TRBV4-1 and TRBJ2-7; D unresolved. Germline CDR1 is MGHRA and CDR2 is YSYEKL. This CDR3 region has 13 residues. Trimming pared 0 bases from V and 2 bases from J, leaving 5 bases between. The CDR3 spells CASSQDRTYEQYF. The CDR3 DNA is TGCGCCAGCAGCCAAGATAGGACCTACGAGCAGTACTTC.

Sample share makes this clonotype medium-sized. The chain combines TRBV6-5 with TRBJ2-2; D unclear. This CDR3 has 13 residues. V was clipped by 7 bases and J by 4 bases, with 10 bases between them. Germline V gene sequence: CDR1 MNHEY, CDR2 SVGAGI. The CDR3 loop reads CASTAVGTGELFF. The CDR3 nucleotides are TGTGCCAGCACCGCGGTTGGCACCGGGGAGCTGTTTTTT.

V usage is TRBV4-3 and J usage is TRBJ1-1; D possibly corresponds to TRBD1 (5 bases). Germline loops: CDR1 LGHNA, CDR2 YSLEER. The CDR3 is 13 amino acids. V lost 4 bases and J lost 4, with 10 bases in between. The CDR3 bases are TGCGCCAGCAGCCCCAGGGTCCTCACTGAAGCTTTCTTT. Translation: CASSPRVLTEAFF.

This clonotype was seen many times. This rearrangement joins TRBV6-1 to TRBJ1-2; D is undetermined. The CDR3 has 13 amino acids. Germline CDR1 reads MNHNS; CDR2 reads SASEGT. Trimming removed 6 bases at V and 5 bases at J, with 13 bases between. CDR3 protein: CASRLTAQYGYTF. The CDR3 DNA is TGTGCCAGCAGGCTGACGGCCCAATATGGCTACACCTTC.

This clonotype turned up a few times. The gene calls are TRBV4-2 and TRBJ2-7; 9 bases agree with TRBD1. Germline V gene sequence: CDR1 LGHNA, CDR2 YNFKEQ. This CDR3 contains 16 residues. The trim removed 1 base at V and 3 bases at J, leaving 7 bases unmatched. CDR3 nucleotides: TGTGCCAGCAGCCAAGGGGTTGACAGGGGGGACTACGAGCAGTACTTC. The encoded protein is CASSQGVDRGDYEQYF.

This chain uses TRBV7-2 with TRBJ2-5, with 7 bases aligning to TRBD2. CDR1 is SGHTA, CDR2 FQGNSA, per germline. Trimming took 5 bases from V and 9 from J; bases not matched to a gene: 21. The CDR3 sequence is 17 residues long. The CDR3 DNA reads as TGTGCCAGCAGCCGTACGTCGGTACCTAGCGGATCGCCGGCCCAGTACTTC. It encodes CASSRTSVPSGSPAQYF.

The chain links TRBV19 to TRBJ2-5; 11 bases fit TRBD2. This CDR3 has 15 residues. Germline CDR1 LNHDA, CDR2 SQIVND (reference sequence). The CDR3 spells CGSSIGLAGGETQYF. CDR3 coding DNA: TGTGGGAGTAGTATAGGGCTAGCGGGAGGAGAGACCCAGTACTTC.

This clonotype appeared many times. The V and J genes are TRBV14 and TRBJ2-3; D uncertain. The CDR3 length is 16 residues. V lost 4 bases to trimming and J lost 4 bases, with 18 bases between them. Germline V lookup: CDR1 SGHDN, CDR2 FVKESK. CDR3 sequence reads: CASSPLEGWVADTQYF. As DNA, the CDR3 is TGTGCCAGCAGCCCATTAGAAGGGTGGGTGGCAGATACGCAGTATTTT.

The gene calls are TRBV11-2 and TRBJ2-2, with 7 bases lining up with TRBD2. J lost 4 bases, V lost 1 base, and 9 bases had no gene match. CDR1 SGHAT and CDR2 FQNNGV come from the germline V gene. This CDR3 has 17 amino acids. The CDR3 bases are TGTGCCAGCAGCTTAGCGGAACTAGCGTTATTCACCGGGGAGCTGTTTTTT. Protein product: CASSLAELALFTGELFF.

Many counts were recorded for this clonotype. The chain is built from TRBV15 and TRBJ2-7, with TRBD2 identical over 11 bases. Germline V lookup: CDR1 LNHNV, CDR2 YYDKDF (reference sequence). This CDR3 is built from 17 residues. The junction had 6 bases not matched to a gene; V was cut back by 0 bases and J by 2 bases. The CDR3 region is CATSRDLTSGGPYEQYF. In DNA, the CDR3 is TGTGCCACCAGCAGAGATCTTACTAGCGGGGGTCCCTACGAGCAGTACTTC.

This clonotype has just a few counts. The chain is built from TRBV4-2 and TRBJ2-2; no reliable D call. The CDR3 loop spans 13 amino acids. The ends were cut back, 3 bases at V and 6 bases at J, with 8 bases in the middle. Germline loops: CDR1 LGHNA, CDR2 YNFKEQ. For the CDR3, the DNA is TGTGCCAGCAGCCAGGCTGTCGCCGGGGAGCTGTTTTTT. As protein: CASSQAVAGELFF.

This clonotype is medium-sized within its sample. V is TRBV19 and J is TRBJ2-7; no definite D call. Germline-derived CDR1 and CDR2 are LNHDA and SQIVND (reference sequence). Trimming stripped 3 bases from V and 2 bases from J, with 8 bases between. This CDR3 contains 13 residues. The CDR3 bases are TGTGCCAGTAGTATTGGCACAACCTACGAGCAGTACTTC. Translated, it gives CASSIGTTYEQYF.

V usage is TRBV5-1 and J usage is TRBJ1-2, with 9 bases that match TRBD1. CDR3 length: 17 amino acids. Looked up from germline, CDR1 is SGHRS and CDR2 is YFSETQ. V lost 3 bases, J lost 4 bases, and 13 bases stayed unmatched. The CDR3 DNA sequence: TGCGCCAGCAGCTCGAACCTACAGGGGGCAGGAGTCTATGGCTACACCTTC. Translated: CASSSNLQGAGVYGYTF.

This clonotype is deemed medium-sized. This chain connects TRBV6-5 to TRBJ2-3; no clear D gene. The CDR3 extends over 12 amino acids. Germline CDR1 and CDR2: MNHEY and SVGAGI. V was clipped by 6 bases and J by 4 bases, with 8 bases between them. The CDR3 DNA follows: TGTGCCAGCAGCCCCTTACCAGATACGCAGTATTTT. It specifies CASSPLPDTQYF.

This clonotype was seen more than once but under ten times. This chain joins TRBV5-1 and TRBJ2-7; 12 bases line up with TRBD1. CDR1 and CDR2 (germline): SGHRS, YFSETQ. The trim removed 0 bases at V and 3 bases at J, leaving 1 base unmatched. The CDR3 has 15 residues. The CDR3, as DNA: TGCGCCAGCAGCTTGGGGGACAGGGGGCTCTACGAGCAGTACTTC. Translating gives CASSLGDRGLYEQYF.

About this clonotype itself: A clone one base away is much larger, so this may be a read error. This chain links TRBV6-5 with TRBJ1-1, with D perhaps matching TRBD1 (5 bases). CDR1 and CDR2 (germline): MNHEY, SVGAGI. Trimming left V 6 bases short and J 3 bases short, with 17 bases between. The CDR3 is 15 amino acids. The CDR3, as DNA: TGTGCCAGCAGCCTCACGGGACGGGGGGACACTGAAGCTTTCTTT. Translation: CASSLTGRGDTEAFF.

This clonotype counts as medium-sized. CDR3 in amino acids: CASNAGLGTSGQARDEQFF. Here the CDR3 DNA reads TGTGCCAGCAACGCAGGCCTCGGGACTAGCGGTCAAGCACGTGATGAGCAGTTCTTC. The chain combines TRBV11-1 with TRBJ2-1; 11 bases align to TRBD2. The CDR3 contains 19 residues. The germline V gene has CDR1 SGHAT and CDR2 FQDESV (reference sequence). V gave up 7 bases and J gave up 8 bases; unmatched junction bases: 22.

The chain uses TRBV11-2 and TRBJ2-3, with TRBD2 identical over 8 bases. Germline V lookup: CDR1 SGHAT, CDR2 FQNNGV. The CDR3 runs 15 residues. The V and J ends lost 1 base and 4 bases, in that order; junction bases with no gene match: 4. In nucleotides, the CDR3 is TGTGCCAGCAGCTTAGGGACTAGCTCCGCAGATACGCAGTATTTT. Translated: CASSLGTSSADTQYF.

This clonotype was counted many times. This sequence joins TRBV5-6 and TRBJ1-5, with D possibly TRBD1 on 6 matching bases. This CDR3 has 14 residues. V dropped 0 bases and J dropped 6 bases, with 10 bases sitting between them. Per germline, CDR1 SGHDT and CDR2 YYEEEE. CDR3 sequence reads: CASSLAGVSQPQHF. For the CDR3, the DNA is TGTGCCAGCAGCTTGGCAGGGGTAAGTCAGCCCCAGCATTTT.

Judged by abundance, this clonotype is medium-sized. The CDR3 spells CASSSDRPSSYNEQFF. CDR3 DNA: TGTGCCAGCTCATCGGACAGGCCGAGCTCCTACAATGAGCAGTTCTTC. The chain carries TRBV18 and TRBJ2-1; the match to TRBD1 covers 7 bases. J gave up 0 bases and V 5 bases, and 7 bases lay outside the gene matches. Germline V gene sequence: CDR1 KGHSH, CDR2 LQKENI. The CDR3 has 16 residues.

In this sample, this clonotype turned up a few times. The chain has TRBV12-3 or TRBV12-4 and TRBJ1-3; tentative D call: TRBD1 (5 bases). The CDR3 extends over 14 amino acids. The V end lost 6 bases, the J end lost 5 bases, and 14 bases lay between the germline ends. CDR3 in amino acids: CASSHDSRRNTIYF. The CDR3 DNA reads as TGTGCCAGCAGCCACGACAGCCGACGAAACACCATATATTTT.

This clonotype was counted ten times or more. The V and J genes are TRBV20-1 and TRBJ2-3; 9 bases match TRBD2. The germline gives CDR1 DFQATT, CDR2 SNEGSKA (reference sequence). CDR3 length: 12 amino acids. The CDR3 region is CRDSGGRDTQYF. As DNA, the CDR3 is TGCAGGGATAGCGGGGGAAGAGATACGCAGTATTTT.

This chain uses TRBV9 with TRBJ2-2, with 7 bases matching TRBD2. From germline, CDR1 is SGDLS and CDR2 YYNGEE. V shed 3 bases and J 4 bases; nucleotides not matched to a gene: 6. This CDR3 is 15 amino acids long. CDR3 DNA sequence: TGTGCCAGCAGCGCACAAAGGGAGGGCACCGGGGAGCTGTTTTTT. Its translation is CASSAQREGTGELFF. The full variable domain, completed using reference TRBV9 and TRBJ2-2, is DSGVTQTPKHLITATGQRVTLRCSPRSGDLSVYWYQQSLDQGLQFLIQYYNGEERAKGNILERFSAQQFPDLHSELNLSSLELGDSALYFCASSAQREGTGELFFGEGSRLTVL.

Ten or more counts support this clonotype. The V and J genes are TRBV15 and TRBJ1-5; 10 bases line up with TRBD1. The V and J ends lost 1 base and 6 bases, in that order; junction bases with no gene match: 3. The CDR3 is made up of 15 amino acids. CDR1 LNHNV and CDR2 YYDKDF come from the germline V gene (reference sequence). CDR3 nucleotides: TGTGCCACCAGCAGAGTGGGACAGGGGTTTCAGCCCCAGCATTTT. This gives the protein CATSRVGQGFQPQHF.

This chain uses TRBV20-1 with TRBJ2-1; TRBD1 aligns across 10 bases. V shed 6 bases and J 8 bases; nucleotides not matched to a gene: 10. The germline CDR1 and CDR2 sequences are DFQATT and SNEGSKA (reference sequence). The CDR3 is 14 amino acids. The CDR3, as DNA: TGCAGTGCAGCCCGGGACAGGGGAATTTATGAGCAGTTCTTC. As protein: CSAARDRGIYEQFF.

The chain employs TRBV2 and TRBJ2-7; D gene ambiguous. Trimming removed 8 bases from V and 4 bases from J, with 12 bases in between. Germline values: CDR1 SNHLY, CDR2 FYNNEI. The CDR3 sequence is 12 residues long. The CDR3 DNA sequence: TGTGCCAGCCGCGATACGAGGTACGAGCAGTACTTC. Translated, it gives CASRDTRYEQYF.

This clonotype has at least ten counts. The V and J genes are TRBV13 and TRBJ1-3; D call uncertain. Germline V gives CDR1 PRHDT, CDR2 FYEKMQ (reference sequence). The V and J ends lost 6 bases and 5 bases respectively, with 17 bases between them. The CDR3 covers 15 residues. The CDR3 region is CASSLRAKTRNTIYF. The DNA for the CDR3 is TGTGCCAGCAGTCTCCGGGCCAAAACGAGAAACACCATATATTTT.